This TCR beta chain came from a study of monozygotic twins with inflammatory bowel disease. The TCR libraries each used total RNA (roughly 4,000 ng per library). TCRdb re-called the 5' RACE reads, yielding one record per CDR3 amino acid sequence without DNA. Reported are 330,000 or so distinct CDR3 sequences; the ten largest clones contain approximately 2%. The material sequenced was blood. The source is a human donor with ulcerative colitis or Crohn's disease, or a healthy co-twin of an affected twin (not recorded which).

CDR3: CASSPGPRDAPTRDEQYF. The chain uses TRBV5-1 and TRBJ2-7; lacking DNA, the TRBD1 call made by TCRdb goes unchecked. Per the germline V gene, CDR1 is SGHRS and CDR2 is YFSETQ. The CDR3 contains 18 residues.